The rows below give T cell receptor beta chains drawn from one sample of a study of OX40 agonist ivuxolimab in advanced cancers. The protocol was immunoSEQ multiplex PCR, while the TCRdb copy is restricted to in-frame clones and leaves out a portion. In the table there are tens of thousands of clones, 70% to 90% of which are singletons. The input for sequencing was CD4+ or CD8+ T cells sorted from blood, taken in a trial of the OX40 agonist ivuxolimab. The receptors come from an adult with an advanced solid tumor such as melanoma, head and neck, liver or kidney cancer. CDR3s include the opening cysteine and the closing phenylalanine or tryptophan. The D gene is left open where the match is weak. The listing skips clone size in some rows; elsewhere it reads once, few, many or a size class.

D gene	clone size	J gene	V gene	CDR3 DNA	CDR3 protein
TRBD1	NA	TRBJ2-7	TRBV10-2	TGCGCCAGCAGAAGGGACAGGGCGGGCGAGCAGTACTTC	CASRRDRAGEQYF
NA	NA	TRBJ2-1	TRBV6-5	TGTGCCAGCAGTTACGTCTCAGCTCGGGGCCGCGATGAGCAGTTCTTC	CASSYVSARGRDEQFF
NA	NA	TRBJ1-2	TRBV5-6	TGTGCCAGCAGCTTGCAGGCAGGGCGATATGAAAACGCCTTC	CASSLQAGRYENAF
NA	NA	TRBJ2-2	TRBV2	TGTGCCAGCAGCCAGGGGAGGACTAGCGGGGAGCTGTTTTTT	CASSQGRTSGELFF
TRBD1	NA	TRBJ1-2	TRBV28	TGTGCCAGCAGTGGCCGGGACAGGTGGCTACGCTACACCTTC	CASSGRDRWLRYTF
NA	NA	TRBJ1-5	TRBV2	TGTGCCAGCAGTGACAGTGGCAATCAGCCCCAGCATTTT	CASSDSGNQPQHF
TRBD1	NA	TRBJ1-5	TRBV6-1	TGTGCCAGCAGTGAACAGGGGGGGAGCAATCAGCCCCAGCATTTT	CASSEQGGSNQPQHF
NA	NA	TRBJ2-3	TRBV5-6	TGTGCCAGCAGCTTCTGGGTCCTAGGTTGGCAGTATTTT	CASSFWVLGWQYF
NA	NA	TRBJ2-1	TRBV19	TGTGCCAGTAGTCTGAGGAATGAGCAGTTCTTC	CASSLRNEQFF
NA	once	TRBJ2-2	TRBV2	TGTGCCAGCAGCGAGAGCCCCGGCGGGGAGCTGTTTTTT	CASSESPGGELFF
NA	NA	TRBJ2-7	TRBV19	TGTGCCAGTAGTCCAGTCCCCCCGGGGGTCGGATACGAGCAGTACTTC	CASSPVPPGVGYEQYF
TRBD1	NA	TRBJ1-5	TRBV6-1	TGTGCCGGTGGGGACAGCCGTAGCAATCAGCCCCAGCATTTT	CAGGDSRSNQPQHF
NA	NA	TRBJ2-7	TRBV11-2	TGTGCCAGCAGTAAAGGGGCCGCCTACGAGCAGTACTTC	CASSKGAAYEQYF
NA	NA	TRBJ2-5	TRBV5-1	TGCGCCAGCAGCCTAAGCTCCGGGACACACCAAGAGACCCAGTACTTC	CASSLSSGTHQETQYF
NA	NA	TRBJ1-5	TRBV19	TGTGCCAGTAGTATAGCTCAGAATAGCAATCAGCCCCAGCATTTT	CASSIAQNSNQPQHF
TRBD1	NA	TRBJ2-3	TRBV11-3	TGTGCCAGCAGCCCACAGGGGCAGGGCTATGATACGCAGTATTTT	CASSPQGQGYDTQYF
NA	NA	TRBJ1-4	TRBV25-1	TGTGCCAGCAGTCGCCAGTATAATGAAAAACTGTTTTTT	CASSRQYNEKLFF
NA	NA	TRBJ2-1	TRBV18	TGTGCCAGCTCACCCGGGAAAGTCATCAATGAGCAGTTCTTC	CASSPGKVINEQFF
NA	few	TRBJ2-7	TRBV29-1	TGCAGCGTTGGACAGGCATACGAGCAGTACTTC	CSVGQAYEQYF
NA	NA	TRBJ1-4	TRBV27	TGTGCCAGCAGTTTAAGGTCAGGGAGGGGAGAAAAACTGTTTTTT	CASSLRSGRGEKLFF
NA	NA	TRBJ1-5	TRBV7-9	TGTGCCAGCAGCTTAGGGGAGGGGGGCAATCAGCCCCAGCATTTT	CASSLGEGGNQPQHF
TRBD2	NA	TRBJ2-1	TRBV9	TGTGCCAGCAGCGTACCCCCAGGAGGAGCGGGGGCGTGGGATGAGCAGTTCTTC	CASSVPPGGAGAWDEQFF
NA	NA	TRBJ1-4	TRBV9	TGTGCCAGCAGCGGGGGAACAACTAATGAAAAACTGTTTTTT	CASSGGTTNEKLFF
NA	NA	TRBJ2-5	TRBV28	TGTGCCAGCACCAACGGTGTTGGGGGCATTAAAGAGACCCAGTACTTC	CASTNGVGGIKETQYF
NA	few	TRBJ1-1	TRBV6-6	TGTGCCAGCAGTGCACAGGACGGGACTGAAGCTTTCTTT	CASSAQDGTEAFF
NA	NA	TRBJ1-1	TRBV5-1	TGCGCCAGCAGCTTGGCCCACGGTGAAGCTTTCTTT	CASSLAHGEAFF
TRBD1	once	TRBJ2-5	TRBV18	TGTGCCAGCTCACCTCCGGGACAGGGAGAGACCCAGTACTTC	CASSPPGQGETQYF
TRBD2	NA	TRBJ2-7	TRBV30	TGTGCCTGGAGTGTACGTAGCGGGAGGGTCTCCCAGGTCTACGAGCAGTACTTC	CAWSVRSGRVSQVYEQYF
NA	NA	TRBJ2-1	TRBV5-1	TGCGCCAGCAGCTTGGCCTCTCAGGGACAGCAGTTCTTC	CASSLASQGQQFF
NA	few	TRBJ1-5	TRBV10-2	TGCGCCAGCAGTGACAGGGTAAATCAGCCCCAGCATTTT	CASSDRVNQPQHF